In this sample, the clone carrying this TCR beta chain turned up a few times. The CDR3 loop spans 16 amino acids. The germline gives CDR1 MNHEY, CDR2 SVGAGI. Trimming at V came to 6 bases and at J to 4 bases, leaving 10 bases not matched to a gene. Via MiXCR, TCRdb re-called the RT-PCR reads, giving one row per CDR3 protein. The sample has 110,000 or so distinct CDR3 sequences; approximately 35% are singletons. This entry is derived from a study of patients and donors after allogeneic stem cell transplantation. The chain has TRBV6-5 and TRBJ2-1; 9 nucleotides match TRBD1. This receptor was taken from a human donor who was either an allogeneic HSCT recipient or a stem cell or donor lymphocyte infusion donor (not recorded which). It is not recorded whose cells these are; they may come from a transplant donor. Sequencing was done on a sample of blood, either unsorted or a sorted T cell fraction (not recorded which). The CDR3 spells CASSRTRTGVYNEQFF. In DNA form, the CDR3 reads TGTGCCAGCAGCAGAACCCGGACAGGGGTTTACAATGAGCAGTTCTTC.